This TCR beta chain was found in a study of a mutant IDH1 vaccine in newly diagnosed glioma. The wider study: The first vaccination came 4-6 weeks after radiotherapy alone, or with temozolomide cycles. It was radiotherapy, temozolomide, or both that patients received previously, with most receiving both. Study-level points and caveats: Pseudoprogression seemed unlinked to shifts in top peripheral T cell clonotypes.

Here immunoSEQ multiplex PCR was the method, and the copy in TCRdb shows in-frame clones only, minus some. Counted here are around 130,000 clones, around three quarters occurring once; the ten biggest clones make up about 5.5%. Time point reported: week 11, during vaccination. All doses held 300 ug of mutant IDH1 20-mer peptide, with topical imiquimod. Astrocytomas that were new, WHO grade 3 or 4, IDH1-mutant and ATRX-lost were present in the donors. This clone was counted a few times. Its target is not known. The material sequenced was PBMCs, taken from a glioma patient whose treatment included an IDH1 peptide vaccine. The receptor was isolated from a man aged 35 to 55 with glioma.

CDR3 protein: CASIPTVQGYEQYF. The CDR3 nucleotides are TGTGCCAGCATTCCGACCGTCCAAGGCTACGAGCAGTACTTC. The chain couples TRBV6-1 to TRBJ2-7, with D uncertain. There are 14 residues in the CDR3. V dropped 7 bases and J dropped 3 bases, with 16 bases sitting between them. CDR1 is MNHNS and CDR2 is SASEGT in the germline V gene.